This T cell receptor beta chain was documented in a study of blood T cells in healthy people across ages. Using a J-beta primer mix together with a sample-barcoded 5' primer, a second PCR was run for 7 to 11 cycles. Each CDR3 protein gets one entry after TCRdb re-called the 5' RACE reads with MiXCR. Of around 780,000 distinct CDR3 sequences listed, approximately 60% are singletons. The CDR3 has 14 amino acids. Trimming removed 1 base at V and 0 bases at J, with 4 bases between. CDR1 is SEHNR and CDR2 is FQNEAQ in the germline V gene (reference sequence). Collection of ten milliliters of peripheral blood was performed for each donor. At least ten counts were recorded for this clonotype.

The sample was blood. This clonotype was sampled from a man aged 40-49 years in good health. V and J are TRBV7-9 and TRBJ1-5; D is uncertain. The CDR3 nucleotides are TGTGCCAGCAGCTTAGAAGGTAGCAATCAGCCCCAGCATTTT. This translates into CASSLEGSNQPQHF.